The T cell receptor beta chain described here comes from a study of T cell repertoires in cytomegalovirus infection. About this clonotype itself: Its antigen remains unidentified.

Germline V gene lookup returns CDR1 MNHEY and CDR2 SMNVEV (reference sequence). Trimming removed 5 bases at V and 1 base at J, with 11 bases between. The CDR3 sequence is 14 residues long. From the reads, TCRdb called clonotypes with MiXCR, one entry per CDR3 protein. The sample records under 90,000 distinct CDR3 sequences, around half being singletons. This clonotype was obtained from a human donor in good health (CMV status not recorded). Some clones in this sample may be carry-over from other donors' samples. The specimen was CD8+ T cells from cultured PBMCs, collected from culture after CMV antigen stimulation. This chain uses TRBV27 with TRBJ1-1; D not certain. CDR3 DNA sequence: TGTGCCAGCAGTCCCGGACTGGCGAACACTGAAGCTTTCTTT. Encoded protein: CASSPGLANTEAFF.